This TCR beta chain appears in the sequencing data of a study of cytomegalovirus exposure and HLA in healthy donors. Whole-study context: One earlier analysis, a look at 150 million to 200 million T cells, found 117 million unique TCR beta sequences.

Regarding this clone: Its antigen is not identified.

Regarding the study as a whole: Later examination showed HLA-associated TCR beta chains had greater clonal expansion than equally common others. Presence/absence comparisons presumed near-even sequencing depth among donors.

The PCR made use of 60 Vbeta and 13 Jbeta primers. Authors' analysis steps: Later work found around 85 million unique TCR beta chains, with about 10 million shared. Measured with immunoSEQ multiplex PCR; TCRdb has only the in-frame clones, and not every one. That table is the source of V, J and clone size, and D and trimming were worked out from the DNA. The profile shows roughly 160,000 clones, 60% to 80% of them singletons. This clonotype was obtained from a man aged 45-65 years in good health and CMV-seropositive. The sequenced sample was PBMCs.

The CDR3, as DNA: TGCGCCAGCAGCCAAGAGTTTGGGGGCGCTTGGGCAACTAATGAAAAACTGTTTTTT. Protein sequence: CASSQEFGGAWATNEKLFF. The chain joins TRBV4-1 to TRBJ1-4, with TRBD1 as a possible D gene (6 bases). CDR1 and CDR2 from the germline V gene are MGHRA and YSYEKL. Deletions cut 0 bases from V and 0 bases from J, with 17 bases between. This CDR3 spans 19 amino acids.